The 23 T cell receptor beta chains below all came from one sample that was sequenced in a study of cytomegalovirus exposure and HLA in healthy donors. A multiplex PCR was run with 60 Vbeta primers and 13 Jbeta primers. The protocol was immunoSEQ multiplex PCR, while the TCRdb copy is restricted to in-frame clones and leaves out a portion. This table holds some 70,000 clones. The sample taken for sequencing was PBMCs. The origin of the receptors is a boy between 10 and 17 years old in good health and CMV-seronegative.

This chain joins TRBV2 and TRBJ1-1; TRBD1 is a possible D gene (6 bases). This CDR3 region has 14 residues. Per the germline V gene, CDR1 is SNHLY and CDR2 is FYNNEI. V dropped 2 bases and J dropped 0 bases, with 7 bases sitting between them. The CDR3 reads CASSEQGLNTEAFF. The CDR3 DNA follows: TGTGCCAGCAGTGAACAGGGGTTGAACACTGAAGCTTTCTTT.

The chain employs TRBV6-1 and TRBJ2-5; 8 bases match TRBD2. Gene TRBJ2-7 matches the end of the DNA better, so the J call may be wrong. The CDR3 loop spans 13 amino acids. Germline CDR1 reads MNHNS; CDR2 reads SASEGT. The chain's CDR3 is CAGSGGEVYEQYF. The CDR3 coding sequence is TGTGCCGGATCGGGAGGGGAGGTCTACGAGCAGTACTTC.

The rearrangement links TRBV18 to TRBJ2-5; 11 positions agree with TRBD2. CDR3 length: 20 amino acids. V lost 1 base and J lost 4; bases outside the gene matches: 17. Germline CDR1 reads KGHSH; CDR2 reads LQKENI. The CDR3 DNA reads TGTGCCAGCTCACCACAGCCCCTAGCGGGAGGAATAAGTGTCCGAGAGACCCAGTACTTC. It codes for CASSPQPLAGGISVRETQYF.

A remark on this clone: Distinct nucleotide sequences in the sample also encode this CDR3. This sequence joins TRBV7-9 and TRBJ2-1; D perhaps matches TRBD1 (6 bases). V was cut by 6 bases and J by 2 bases, with 11 bases left in between. Germline V gene data show CDR1 as SEHNR and CDR2 as FQNEAQ (reference sequence). The CDR3 length is 14 residues. The CDR3: CASRGAIAYNEQFF. CDR3 in DNA: TGTGCCAGCAGGGGGGCAATCGCCTACAATGAGCAGTTCTTC.

V is TRBV6-1 and J is TRBJ2-7; D call uncertain. Germline-derived CDR1 and CDR2 are MNHNS and SASEGT. Trimming removed 1 base from V and 2 bases from J, with 6 bases in between. This CDR3 is 13 amino acids long. The CDR3 bases are TGTGCCAGCAGTGAAGGCACAGCCTACGAGCAGTACTTC. This encodes CASSEGTAYEQYF.

V and J are TRBV30 and TRBJ1-2; perhaps TRBD1 as D (5 bases). V shed 0 bases and J shed 8 bases, with 13 bases lying between them. The CDR3 consists of 13 residues. Germline-derived CDR1 and CDR2 are GTSNPN and SVGIG (reference sequence). CDR3 sequence (DNA): TGTGCCTGGAGTGTACGGAGGGGTGGGGGCTACACCTTC. This encodes CAWSVRRGGGYTF.

The rearrangement uses TRBV7-6 and TRBJ2-7, with 9 bases fitting TRBD1. V shed 5 bases and J 5 bases; nucleotides not matched to a gene: 7. From germline, CDR1 is SGHVS and CDR2 FNYEAQ. This CDR3 comprises 14 residues. The CDR3 bases are TGTGCCAGCAGCCCACGGGACAGGGTCAACGAGCAGTACTTC. Translated: CASSPRDRVNEQYF.

V and J are TRBV30 and TRBJ1-5; 7 bases match TRBD1. The CDR3 has 16 residues. V shed 0 bases, J shed 2 bases, and the junction held 7 bases outside the gene matches. Germline values: CDR1 GTSNPN, CDR2 SVGIG (reference sequence). In DNA form, the CDR3 reads TGTGCCTGGAGTGTATCGGGCAGGGGGGGCAATCAGCCCCAGCATTTT. This encodes CAWSVSGRGGNQPQHF.

This chain links TRBV9 with TRBJ2-7; 9 bases are shared with TRBD1. Looked up from germline, CDR1 is SGDLS and CDR2 is YYNGEE. J was trimmed by 5 bases and V by 1 base; bases with no gene match: 4. This CDR3 spans 14 amino acids. CDR3 DNA: TGTGCCAGCAGCGTACGAACAGGGGGCCACGAGCAGTACTTC. Translation gives CASSVRTGGHEQYF.

The chain recombines TRBV11-2 with TRBJ2-5, with 11 bases matching TRBD2. After removal of 6 bases from V and 2 bases from J, the junction contained 14 bases not matched to a gene. Germline V lookup: CDR1 SGHAT, CDR2 FQNNGV. This CDR3 region has 18 residues. CDR3 DNA: TGTGCCAGCAGGAGGGGGGTGGGACTAGCGGTGAGACAAGAGACCCAGTACTTC. Its protein is CASRRGVGLAVRQETQYF. Full variable domain (remainder filled in from reference TRBV11-2 and TRBJ2-5): EAGVAQSPRYKIIEKRQSVAFWCNPISGHATLYWYQQILGQGPKLLIQFQNNGVVDDSQLPKDRFSAERLKGVDSTLKIQPAKLEDSAVYLCASRRGVGLAVRQETQYFGPGTRLLVL.

V gene TRBV6-1 combines with J gene TRBJ1-1; the D is unclear. The CDR3 totals 11 residues. Germline loops: CDR1 MNHNS, CDR2 SASEGT. Trimming left V 7 bases short and J 2 bases short, with 5 bases between. As DNA, the CDR3 is TGTGCCAGCACCATCAACACTGAAGCTTTCTTT. Amino acids: CASTINTEAFF.

V gene TRBV6-6 combines with J gene TRBJ2-7; D is perhaps TRBD2 (5 bases). Deletions cut 6 bases from V and 3 bases from J, with 9 bases between. The CDR3 loop spans 12 amino acids. Per germline, CDR1 MNHNY and CDR2 SVGAGI (reference sequence). DNA for the CDR3: TGTGCCAGCAGCCGAGACTACTACGAGCAGTACTTC. It yields the protein CASSRDYYEQYF.

This chain connects TRBV18 to TRBJ2-3, with TRBD2 matching over 10 bases. CDR1 and CDR2 (germline): KGHSH, LQKENI. There are 18 residues in the CDR3. The J segment lost 4 bases and the V segment lost 3 bases, leaving 13 bases of the junction unmatched. In DNA form, the CDR3 reads TGTGCCAGCTCACCTCTCGGAGCTAGCGGGAGTTATTCAGATACGCAGTATTTT. It translates to CASSPLGASGSYSDTQYF.

The V gene is TRBV4-3, the J gene TRBJ1-2; D remains ambiguous. CDR1 LGHNA and CDR2 YSLEER come from the germline V gene. V was clipped by 0 bases and J by 8 bases, with 10 bases between them. The CDR3 covers 13 residues. The CDR3 loop is CASSQERGTGYTF. CDR3 nucleotide sequence: TGCGCCAGCAGCCAAGAACGGGGTACCGGCTACACCTTC.

The genes are TRBV5-1 and TRBJ2-2; D may be TRBD1 (7 bases). The V end lost 1 base, the J end lost 0 bases, and 22 bases lay between the germline ends. This CDR3 comprises 20 residues. The germline gives CDR1 SGHRS, CDR2 YFSETQ. The CDR3 loop reads CASSLSTWAGGQSNTGELFF. In DNA form, the CDR3 reads TGCGCCAGCAGCTTGTCGACATGGGCCGGGGGACAGTCGAACACCGGGGAGCTGTTTTTT.

The chain combines TRBV5-1 with TRBJ1-1, with 10 bases that match TRBD1. The CDR3 is 14 amino acids. Germline CDR1 reads SGHRS; CDR2 reads YFSETQ. With V trimmed by 0 bases and J by 5 bases, 1 base remained unmatched. CDR3 residues: CASSLVGQGTEAFF. DNA for the CDR3: TGCGCCAGCAGCTTGGTGGGACAGGGGACTGAAGCTTTCTTT.

The rearrangement links TRBV19 to TRBJ2-5; 12 bases are shared with TRBD1. The CDR3 runs 16 residues. Germline V gene sequence: CDR1 LNHDA, CDR2 SQIVND (reference sequence). Trimming at V came to 4 bases and at J to 4 bases, leaving 7 bases not matched to a gene. The CDR3 spells CASSSPRDRGRETQYF. CDR3 nucleotide sequence: TGTGCCAGTAGTAGTCCCCGGGACAGGGGGCGAGAGACCCAGTACTTC.

The V and J genes are TRBV5-1 and TRBJ2-5; the match to TRBD1 covers 8 bases. CDR3 length equals 15 residues. The germline V gene has CDR1 SGHRS and CDR2 YFSETQ. The junction had 10 bases not matched to a gene; V was cut back by 6 bases and J by 3 bases. The CDR3 nucleotides are TGCGCCAGCAACGCTGTAACAGGGGGTAAAGAGACCCAGTACTTC. Translated: CASNAVTGGKETQYF.

The J gene is TRBJ1-2, the V gene TRBV14; D perhaps matches TRBD1 (5 bases). The CDR3 has 14 amino acids. Germline V gene data show CDR1 as SGHDN and CDR2 as FVKESK. V was pared by 0 bases and J by 5 bases, with 10 bases between. The CDR3 nucleotides read TGTGCCAGCAGCCAAGATCCCTCAGGGTATGGCTACACCTTC. This gives the protein CASSQDPSGYGYTF.

V and J are TRBV6-5 and TRBJ2-5; a weak D match, TRBD2 (5 bases). The CDR3 loop spans 11 amino acids. V was shortened by 6 bases and J by 5 bases, with 7 bases between the two germline ends. CDR1 is MNHEY, CDR2 SVGAGI, per germline. The CDR3, as DNA: TGTGCCAGCAGGAGGAGGGAGACCCAGTACTTC. It yields the protein CASRRRETQYF.

The rearrangement uses TRBV30 and TRBJ2-1; a weak D match, TRBD2 (6 bases). CDR3 length: 13 residues. Trimming took off 2 bases at V and 3 bases at J, with 8 bases between the two ends. CDR1 is GTSNPN, CDR2 SVGIG, per germline (reference sequence). The CDR3 here is CAWSSSDYNEQFF. CDR3 sequence (DNA): TGTGCCTGGAGTTCTAGCGACTACAATGAGCAGTTCTTC.

V and J are TRBV7-8 and TRBJ2-1; TRBD2 aligns across 9 bases. Germline assignment: CDR1 SGHVS and CDR2 FQNEAQ. V shed 0 bases and J 3 bases; nucleotides not matched to a gene: 3. This CDR3 region has 16 residues. The CDR3 loop is CASSLASGSIYNEQFF. The CDR3, as DNA: TGTGCCAGCAGCTTAGCTAGCGGGAGTATCTACAATGAGCAGTTCTTC.

This CDR3 reads CASSQDHSGGPTDTQYF. The CDR3 bases are TGTGCCAGCAGCCAAGATCATTCGGGGGGGCCGACAGATACGCAGTATTTT. The rearrangement joins TRBV4-2 to TRBJ2-3; TRBD2 agrees at 8 bases. CDR3 length: 17 amino acids. Per germline, CDR1 LGHNA and CDR2 YNFKEQ. The J segment lost 3 bases and the V segment lost 0 bases, leaving 8 bases of the junction unmatched.